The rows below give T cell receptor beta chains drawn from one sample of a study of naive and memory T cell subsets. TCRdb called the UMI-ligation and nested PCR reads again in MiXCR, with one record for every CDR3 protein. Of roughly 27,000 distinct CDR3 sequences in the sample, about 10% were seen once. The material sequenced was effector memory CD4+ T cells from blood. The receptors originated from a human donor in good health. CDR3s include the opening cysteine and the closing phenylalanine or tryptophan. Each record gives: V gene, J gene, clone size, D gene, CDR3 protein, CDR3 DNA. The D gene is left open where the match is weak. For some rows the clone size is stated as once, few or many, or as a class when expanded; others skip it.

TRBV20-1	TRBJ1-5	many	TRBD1	CSARGTGGLQPQHF	TGCAGTGCTAGGGGGACAGGCGGATTACAGCCCCAGCATTTT
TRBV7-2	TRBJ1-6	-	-	CASSLSPGGPNSPLHF	TGTGCCAGCAGCCTATCACCGGGGGGTCCTAATTCACCCCTCCACTTT
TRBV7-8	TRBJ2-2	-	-	CASNPGTRTGELFF	TGTGCCAGCAACCCAGGCACCCGCACCGGGGAGCTGTTTTTT
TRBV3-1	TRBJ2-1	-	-	CASSQKGRSYNEQFF	TGTGCCAGCAGCCAAAAGGGGCGGTCCTACAATGAGCAGTTCTTC
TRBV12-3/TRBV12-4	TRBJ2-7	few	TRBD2	CASSLRRSGTPSYEQYF	TGTGCCAGCAGTTTACGTCGTAGCGGGACCCCGTCCTACGAGCAGTACTTC
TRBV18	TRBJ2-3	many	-	CASSPDGFPTDTQYF	TGTGCCAGCTCACCGGACGGTTTTCCCACAGATACGCAGTATTTT
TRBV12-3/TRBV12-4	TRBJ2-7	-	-	CASTKWGTGSYEQYF	TGTGCCAGCACTAAATGGGGGACGGGCAGCTACGAGCAGTACTTC
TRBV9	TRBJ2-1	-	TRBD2	CASSVAGTSGGGNEQFF	TGTGCCAGCAGCGTAGCCGGGACTAGCGGAGGGGGCAATGAGCAGTTCTTC
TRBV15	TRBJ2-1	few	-	CATSRVPSGEQFF	TGTGCCACCAGCAGAGTTCCCTCAGGTGAGCAGTTCTTC
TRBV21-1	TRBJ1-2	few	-	CASSKARPPGYGYTF	TGTGCCAGCAGCAAAGCACGGCCGCCGGGCTATGGCTACACCTTC
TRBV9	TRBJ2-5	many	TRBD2	CASSAGGTSYQETQYF	TGTGCCAGCAGCGCCGGGGGGACGTCGTACCAAGAGACCCAGTACTTC
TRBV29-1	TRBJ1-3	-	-	CSARTEALGNTIYF	TGCAGCGCCAGAACGGAGGCTCTTGGAAACACCATATATTTT
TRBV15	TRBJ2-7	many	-	CATSRDLGTYEQYF	TGTGCCACCAGCAGAGATCTGGGTACCTACGAGCAGTACTTC
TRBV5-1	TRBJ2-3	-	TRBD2	CASSRIPPGLAGGVADTQYF	TGCGCCAGCAGCAGGATCCCTCCGGGACTAGCGGGGGGTGTAGCGGATACGCAGTATTTT
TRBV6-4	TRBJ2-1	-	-	CASSVMVGNEQFF	TGTGCCAGCAGTGTAATGGTGGGAAATGAGCAGTTCTTC
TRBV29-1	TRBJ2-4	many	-	CSVALQALAKNIQYF	TGCAGCGTTGCCCTGCAAGCACTAGCCAAAAACATTCAGTACTTC
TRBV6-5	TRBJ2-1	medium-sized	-	CASSQARQAYNEQFF	TGTGCCAGCAGCCAGGCCCGACAGGCCTACAATGAGCAGTTCTTC
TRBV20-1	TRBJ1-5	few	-	CSARANLGGNQPQHF	TGCAGTGCTAGAGCAAATCTGGGAGGCAATCAGCCCCAGCATTTT
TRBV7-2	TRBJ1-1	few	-	CASRQGLLNTEAFF	TGTGCCAGCAGACAGGGTTTGTTGAACACTGAAGCTTTCTTT
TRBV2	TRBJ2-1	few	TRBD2	CASSALLAGISYNEQFF	TGTGCCAGCAGTGCGCTACTAGCGGGGATCTCCTACAATGAGCAGTTCTTC
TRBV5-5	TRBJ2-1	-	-	CASSLDTAEQFF	TGTGCCAGCAGCTTGGACACCGCCGAGCAGTTCTTC
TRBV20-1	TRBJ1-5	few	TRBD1	CSARDRGQSNQPQHF	TGCAGTGCTAGAGATCGGGGACAGAGCAATCAGCCCCAGCATTTT
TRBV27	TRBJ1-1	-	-	CASSFEGMITEAFF	TGTGCCAGCAGTTTTGAGGGGATGATCACTGAAGCTTTCTTT
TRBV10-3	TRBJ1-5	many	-	CAISESGYQPQHF	TGTGCCATCAGTGAGTCAGGGTATCAGCCCCAGCATTTT
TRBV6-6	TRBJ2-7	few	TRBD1	CASSKGQGFSYEQYF	TGTGCCAGCAGTAAGGGACAGGGGTTCTCCTACGAGCAGTACTTC
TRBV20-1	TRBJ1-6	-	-	CSARDPLSSYNSPLHF	TGCAGTGCTAGAGACCCTCTAAGCTCCTATAATTCACCCCTCCACTTT
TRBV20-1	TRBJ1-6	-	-	CIGQVDSPLHF	TGCATTGGCCAGGTTGATTCACCCCTCCACTTT
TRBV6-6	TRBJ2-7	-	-	CASLWARGAYEQYF	TGTGCCAGTCTCTGGGCAAGGGGGGCCTACGAGCAGTACTTC
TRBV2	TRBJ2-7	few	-	CASSEWGYEQYF	TGTGCCAGCAGTGAGTGGGGGTACGAGCAGTACTTC
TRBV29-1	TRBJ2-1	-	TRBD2	CSVNSGGVVGNEQFF	TGCAGCGTTAACAGCGGGGGAGTAGTGGGCAATGAGCAGTTCTTC
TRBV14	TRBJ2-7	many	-	CASSQGQLRAYEQYF	TGTGCCAGCAGCCAAGGACAACTGCGGGCCTACGAGCAGTACTTC
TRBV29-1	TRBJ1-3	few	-	CAFTGSGNTIYF	TGCGCATTTACAGGGTCTGGAAACACCATATATTTT
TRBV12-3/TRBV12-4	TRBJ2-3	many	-	CASSTGLDTQYF	TGTGCCAGCAGCACTGGACTTGATACGCAGTATTTT
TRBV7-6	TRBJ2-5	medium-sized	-	CASGQETQYF	TGTGCCAGCGGACAAGAGACCCAGTACTTC
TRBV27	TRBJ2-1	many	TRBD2	CASSRTSGRAYNEQFF	TGTGCCAGCAGTCGGACTAGCGGGAGGGCCTACAATGAGCAGTTCTTC
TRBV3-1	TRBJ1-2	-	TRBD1	CASSRDRGPYGYTF	TGTGCCAGCAGCCGGGACAGGGGTCCCTATGGCTACACCTTC
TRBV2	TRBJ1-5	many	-	CASTRGQPNQPQHF	TGTGCCAGCACTCGAGGACAGCCAAATCAGCCCCAGCATTTT
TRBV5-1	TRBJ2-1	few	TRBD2	CASSLYSGSRGNEQFF	TGCGCCAGCAGCTTGTATAGCGGGAGTCGAGGCAATGAGCAGTTCTTC
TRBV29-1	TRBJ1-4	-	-	CSAYATNEKLFF	TGCAGCGCCTATGCAACTAATGAAAAACTGTTTTTT
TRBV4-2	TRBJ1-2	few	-	CASSQGDGESYGYTF	TGTGCCAGCAGCCAGGGGGACGGAGAATCCTATGGCTACACCTTC
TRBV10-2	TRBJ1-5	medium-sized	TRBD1	CASRRDRGAYSNQPQHF	TGCGCCAGCAGAAGGGACAGGGGCGCCTATAGCAATCAGCCCCAGCATTTT
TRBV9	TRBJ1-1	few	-	CASSPRQVLTNTEAFF	TGTGCCAGCAGCCCCCGGCAGGTGCTTACGAACACTGAAGCTTTCTTT
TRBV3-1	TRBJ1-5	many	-	CASSQGPGAVSQPQHF	TGTGCCAGCAGCCAAGGACCAGGAGCCGTGAGTCAGCCCCAGCATTTT
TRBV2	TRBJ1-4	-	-	CASSRSIQGEKLFF	TGTGCCAGCAGCAGGTCAATACAGGGTGAAAAACTGTTTTTT
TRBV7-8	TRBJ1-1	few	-	CASSLARTEMNTEAFF	TGTGCCAGCAGCTTAGCGAGGACAGAAATGAACACTGAAGCTTTCTTT
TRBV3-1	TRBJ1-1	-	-	CASSGTTGSTEAFF	TGTGCCAGCAGCGGAACGACAGGTAGTACTGAAGCTTTCTTT
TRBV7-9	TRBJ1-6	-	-	CASSGGGQVNSPLHF	TGTGCCAGCAGCGGGGGGGGCCAGGTCAATTCACCCCTCCACTTT
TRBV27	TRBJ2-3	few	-	CASTSLESTDTQYF	TGTGCCAGCACCTCCCTGGAGAGCACAGATACGCAGTATTTT
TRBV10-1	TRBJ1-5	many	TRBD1	CASSRQGQDSRYSNQPQHF	TGCGCCAGCAGCAGACAGGGGCAAGACAGTCGTTATAGCAATCAGCCCCAGCATTTT
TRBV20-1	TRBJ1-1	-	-	CSASAGASTEAFF	TGCAGTGCCAGCGCAGGGGCGAGCACTGAAGCTTTCTTT
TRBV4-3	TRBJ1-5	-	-	CASSQDFGAGGNQPQHF	TGCGCCAGCAGCCAAGATTTTGGTGCGGGGGGCAATCAGCCCCAGCATTTT
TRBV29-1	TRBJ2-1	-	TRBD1	CSVEPQDRVMDNEQFF	TGCAGCGTTGAACCCCAGGACAGGGTCATGGACAATGAGCAGTTCTTC
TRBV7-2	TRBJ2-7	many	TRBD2	CASSPGLASSYEQYF	TGTGCCAGCAGCCCCGGACTAGCGAGTTCCTACGAGCAGTACTTC
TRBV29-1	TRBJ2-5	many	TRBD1	CSFKRGRMETQYF	TGCAGCTTCAAGAGGGGGCGAATGGAGACCCAGTACTTC
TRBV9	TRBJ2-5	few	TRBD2	CASSVSGTSVFETQYF	TGTGCCAGCAGCGTGAGCGGGACTAGCGTTTTCGAGACCCAGTACTTC
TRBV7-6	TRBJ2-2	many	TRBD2	CASSLAATSGKGGELFF	TGTGCCAGCAGCTTAGCTGCGACTAGCGGAAAAGGCGGGGAGCTGTTTTTT
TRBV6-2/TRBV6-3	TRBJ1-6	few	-	CASSYVGISSSPLHF	TGTGCCAGCAGTTACGTCGGGATCTCTAGTTCACCCCTCCACTTT
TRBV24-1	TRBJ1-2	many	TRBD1	CATSDSRTGPGDYGYTF	TGTGCCACCAGTGATTCGCGGACAGGGCCGGGGGACTATGGCTACACCTTC
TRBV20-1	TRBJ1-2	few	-	CSAVWAGVGYTF	TGCAGTGCTGTTTGGGCGGGAGTTGGCTACACCTTC